A single sample is the source of the 11 T cell receptor beta chains below, sequenced in a study of OX40 agonist ivuxolimab in advanced cancers. Clones were read by immunoSEQ multiplex PCR, and TCRdb kept only the in-frame ones, dropping some. The profile shows some 61,000 clones, roughly 80% of them singletons. This specimen consisted of CD4+ or CD8+ T cells sorted from blood, obtained in a trial of the OX40 agonist ivuxolimab. The receptor source for this set is an adult with an advanced solid tumor such as melanoma, head and neck, liver or kidney cancer.

The chain carries TRBV19 and TRBJ1-5; no definite D call. Germline lookup yields CDR1 LNHDA and CDR2 SQIVND (reference sequence). Trimming stripped 5 bases from V and 7 bases from J, with 18 bases between. The CDR3 runs 15 residues. This CDR3 is CASSPLARPGQPQHF. The CDR3 region has the DNA TGTGCCAGTAGTCCCCTAGCCCGGCCAGGACAGCCCCAGCATTTT.

This chain links TRBV5-3 with TRBJ1-1; 9 positions match TRBD1. TRBV5-3 is an ORF, with its function uncertain. CDR3 length equals 18 residues. Trimming at V came to 4 bases and at J to 0 bases, leaving 13 bases not matched to a gene. CDR3 in amino acids: CARSPPGQGSPLNTEAFF. The DNA of the CDR3 is TGTGCCAGAAGCCCACCTGGACAGGGGTCCCCTCTGAACACTGAAGCTTTCTTT.

The V call is TRBV19, the J call TRBJ1-2, with D perhaps matching TRBD1 (6 bases). Germline V gives CDR1 LNHDA, CDR2 SQIVND (reference sequence). With 8 bases removed from V and 4 bases from J, the gap between germline ends came to 14 bases. This CDR3 region has 13 residues. Here the CDR3 reads CASGRQESYGYTF. The DNA of the CDR3 is TGTGCCAGTGGAAGACAGGAGTCCTATGGCTACACCTTC.

Here the CDR3 reads CASSLTYEQYF. The CDR3 region has the DNA TGTGCCAGCAGCTTAACCTACGAGCAGTACTTC. The chain joins TRBV7-6 to TRBJ2-7, with D uncertain. Germline CDR1 is SGHVS and CDR2 is FNYEAQ. V lost 2 bases, J lost 2 bases, and 1 base lay in between. This CDR3 comprises 11 residues. Using reference TRBV7-6 and TRBJ2-7 for the parts outside the CDR3, the full variable domain is GAGVSQSPRYKVTKRGQDVALRCDPISGHVSLYWYRQALGQGPEFLTYFNYEAQQDKSGLPNDRFSAERPEGSISTLTIQRTEQRDSAMYRCASSLTYEQYFGPGTRLTVT.

As for this clone: This specimen includes other DNA sequences encoding the same CDR3. The chain couples TRBV5-4 to TRBJ2-7; 12 positions agree with TRBD2. The germline V gene encodes CDR1 SGHNT and CDR2 YYREEE (reference sequence). V shed 3 bases, J shed 3 bases, and the junction held 4 bases outside the gene matches. CDR3 length: 15 residues. CDR3: CASSSGLAGLYEQYF. For the CDR3, the DNA is TGTGCCAGCAGCTCAGGACTAGCGGGGCTCTACGAGCAGTACTTC. The whole variable domain, filled in from reference TRBV5-4 and TRBJ2-7, reads ETGVTQSPTHLIKTRGQQVTLRCSSQSGHNTVSWYQQALGQGPQFIFQYYREEENGRGNFPPRFSGLQFPNYSSELNVNALELDDSALYLCASSSGLAGLYEQYFGPGTRLTVT.

The J gene is TRBJ1-5, the V gene TRBV30; 8 bases match TRBD1. Germline V gives CDR1 GTSNPN, CDR2 SVGIG (reference sequence). The CDR3 loop spans 13 amino acids. V dropped 3 bases and J dropped 6; count of bases not matched to a gene: 4. CDR3 sequence: CAWRDRAGQPQHF. DNA of the CDR3: TGTGCCTGGAGGGACAGGGCGGGTCAGCCCCAGCATTTT.

This clone has a single count. This chain links TRBV5-1 with TRBJ1-5, with D hard to call. The CDR3 spans 14 residues. Trimming removed 0 bases from V and 8 bases from J, with 12 bases in between. The V gene's germline CDR1 is SGHRS and CDR2 YFSETQ. For the CDR3, the DNA is TGCGCCAGCAGCTTGGGGGGTTTTGGGGAGCCCCAGCATTTT. This gives the protein CASSLGGFGEPQHF.

Concerning this clone: The sample carries other DNA sequences with the same CDR3. The V gene is TRBV2, the J gene TRBJ1-2; 9 bases are a match to TRBD1. Germline V CDR1 and CDR2: SNHLY, FYNNEI. V was pared by 6 bases and J by 2 bases, with 1 base of the junction left unmatched. The CDR3 spans 13 residues. CDR3 region: CASRGQGNYGYTF. The CDR3 nucleotides are TGTGCCAGCAGGGGACAGGGCAACTATGGCTACACCTTC.

This clone showed up just a few times. This chain joins TRBV30 and TRBJ1-6, with 10 bases that match TRBD1. The V and J ends lost 2 bases and 7 bases, in that order; junction bases with no gene match: 2. The CDR3 length is 14 residues. Germline assignment: CDR1 GTSNPN and CDR2 SVGIG (reference sequence). The CDR3 sequence is CAWSKGQGNSPLHF. As DNA, the CDR3 is TGTGCCTGGAGTAAGGGACAGGGGAATTCACCCCTCCACTTT. Variable domain in full (rest from reference TRBV30 and TRBJ1-6): SQTIHQWPATLVQPVGSPLSLECTVEGTSNPNLYWYRQAAGRGLQLLFYSVGIGQISSEVPQNLSASRPQDRQFILSSKKLLLSDSGFYLCAWSKGQGNSPLHFGNGTRLTVT.

The rearrangement links TRBV29-1 to TRBJ1-1; D is uncertain. Germline assignment: CDR1 SQVTM and CDR2 ANQGSEA. The V end was cut by 7 bases, the J end by 3 bases, with 12 bases between. This CDR3 is built from 12 residues. The CDR3 loop is CSGDGMDTEAFF. The CDR3 bases are TGCAGCGGCGACGGGATGGACACTGAAGCTTTCTTT.

DNA of the CDR3: TGTGCCTGGAGTGAGTTTTTTCCGGGGCTCTCTGGAAACACCATATATTTT. Translated: CAWSEFFPGLSGNTIYF. The chain employs TRBV30 and TRBJ1-3; D might be TRBD1 (5 bases). V gave up 1 base and J gave up 0 bases, with 16 bases separating them. This CDR3 has 17 residues. Germline lookup yields CDR1 GTSNPN and CDR2 SVGIG (reference sequence).